These T cell receptor beta chains were read from a single sample in a study of shared clonotypes between healthy human individuals. The repertoire was sequenced with immunoSEQ multiplex PCR; TCRdb's copy has only in-frame clones and lacks some. This sample has millions of clones, with more than 80% found just once. What was sequenced was naive CD4+ T cells sorted from blood. The receptors originated from a man aged 18 to 29 in good health. CDR3s include the opening cysteine and the closing phenylalanine or tryptophan. The D gene is left open where the match is weak. Where a row states a size, it is once, few, many or the class of an expanded clone; other rows omit it.

CDR3 DNA,CDR3 protein,D gene,V gene,clone size,J gene
TGTGCCAGCAGTGCCGGCGGGGGGAAGGGACGAGGGGAGCAGTACTTC,CASSAGGGKGRGEQYF,TRBD2,TRBV6-1,once,TRBJ2-7
TGTGCCAGCAGTTTAGACTTGAATGAGCAGTTCTTC,CASSLDLNEQFF,-,TRBV28,-,TRBJ2-1
TGTGCCAGCAGCTTGGGACAGACAGTATTAGGGGGCACAGATACGCAGTATTTT,CASSLGQTVLGGTDTQYF,TRBD1,TRBV7-3,-,TRBJ2-3
TGTGCCAGCAGCCTCCAGCGGGAGCCATACAATGAGCAGTTCTTC,CASSLQREPYNEQFF,TRBD2,TRBV4-2,-,TRBJ2-1
TGTGCCAGCAGTCGCGGACAGGGGGCCTACGAGCAGTACTTC,CASSRGQGAYEQYF,TRBD1,TRBV6-5,-,TRBJ2-7
TGTGCCAGTAGTATAGCCCCCGCTGCCCCGAGGACTGAAGCTTTCTTT,CASSIAPAAPRTEAFF,-,TRBV19,-,TRBJ1-1
TGTGCCAGCAACCCAGAGCTCTATGGCTACACCTTC,CASNPELYGYTF,-,TRBV2,-,TRBJ1-2
TGCAGCGTACGGAACACTGAAGCTTTCTTT,CSVRNTEAFF,-,TRBV29-1,-,TRBJ1-1
TGTGCCAGCAGCTTCAATCGGGGGTACGAGCAGTACTTC,CASSFNRGYEQYF,-,TRBV5-4,-,TRBJ2-7
TGTGCCAGCAGTTACGTCGACAGTAATAATTCACCCCTCCACTTT,CASSYVDSNNSPLHF,-,TRBV6-5,-,TRBJ1-6
TGCGCCAGCAGCTTGAACAGGGGGCTTTCAAATTCACCCCTCCACTTT,CASSLNRGLSNSPLHF,TRBD1,TRBV5-1,-,TRBJ1-6
TGTGCCAGCTCCCAGGGGGCGCAGAGCTCCTACGAGCAGTACTTC,CASSQGAQSSYEQYF,TRBD1,TRBV18,-,TRBJ2-7
TGTGCCAGCAGTGAAGCGCTGGGGGTCTCCAGCTCCTACGAGCAGTACTTC,CASSEALGVSSSYEQYF,-,TRBV6-1,-,TRBJ2-7
TGTGCCAGCCAGCCAGGGGACTCCTACGAGCAGTACTTC,CASQPGDSYEQYF,-,TRBV28,-,TRBJ2-7
TGCGCCAGCAGTGATGCCCCGAGCTACGAGCAGTACTTC,CASSDAPSYEQYF,-,TRBV10-1,-,TRBJ2-7
TGTGCCAGCAGCTTAGCAGGGACTAGAGCTGAGCAGTTCTTC,CASSLAGTRAEQFF,TRBD2,TRBV7-2,-,TRBJ2-1
TGTGCCAGCAGCTACAATGAAAAACTGTTTTTT,CASSYNEKLFF,-,TRBV6-6,-,TRBJ1-4
TGTGCCAGCAGTTACGTCCAGGGGCAACAGCCCCAGCATTTT,CASSYVQGQQPQHF,-,TRBV6-6,-,TRBJ1-5
TGCGCCAGCAGCCAAGAATTAGGACTAGCGCGCGAGCAGTACTTC,CASSQELGLAREQYF,TRBD2,TRBV4-3,-,TRBJ2-7
TGCGCCAGCAGCAGGGAGGGGACTGTCCCTAATGAAAAACTGTTTTTT,CASSREGTVPNEKLFF,-,TRBV5-1,-,TRBJ1-4
TGCGCCAGCAGCGTTGGTCAGAACACTGAAGCTTTCTTT,CASSVGQNTEAFF,-,TRBV5-1,-,TRBJ1-1
TGTGCCAGCTCACCAGGGCGGGGGCCCTCTGGGGCCAACGTCCTGACTTTC,CASSPGRGPSGANVLTF,-,TRBV18,-,TRBJ2-6
TGTGCCAGCAGAAGATCGGCGGTGCTGAACACTGAAGCTTTCTTT,CASRRSAVLNTEAFF,-,TRBV5-6,-,TRBJ1-1
TGTGCCAGCAGCTCTGCCCCCTACGAGCAGTACTTC,CASSSAPYEQYF,-,TRBV7-2,-,TRBJ2-7
TGTGCCTGGAACCCGGACCCCTACAATGAGCAGTTCTTC,CAWNPDPYNEQFF,-,TRBV30,-,TRBJ2-1
TGTGCCAGCAGCCCCGGGACAACGAACACCGGGGAGCTGTTTTTT,CASSPGTTNTGELFF,-,TRBV7-6,-,TRBJ2-2
TGCAGTGCTAGGTCGGATACGCAGTATTTT,CSARSDTQYF,-,TRBV20-1,-,TRBJ2-3